The clone carrying this TCR beta chain came up a few times. This entry belongs to a study of response to subunit inactivated influenza vaccine. Trimming pared 0 bases from V and 1 base from J, leaving 6 bases between. This CDR3 region has 14 residues. CDR1 LGHDT and CDR2 YNNKEL come from the germline V gene (reference sequence). TCRdb re-called the RT-PCR reads through MiXCR, storing one row per CDR3 protein. The table includes over 750,000 distinct CDR3 sequences, around 20% detected once. The source material was PBMCs from blood, sampled less than 6 days after vaccination. The rearrangement links TRBV3-1 to TRBJ2-5; D is unclear. This receptor was identified in a man in his fifties who received an inactivated influenza vaccine. CDR3 region: CASSQDSFQETQYF. Here the CDR3 DNA reads TGTGCCAGCAGCCAAGACAGTTTCCAAGAGACCCAGTACTTC.